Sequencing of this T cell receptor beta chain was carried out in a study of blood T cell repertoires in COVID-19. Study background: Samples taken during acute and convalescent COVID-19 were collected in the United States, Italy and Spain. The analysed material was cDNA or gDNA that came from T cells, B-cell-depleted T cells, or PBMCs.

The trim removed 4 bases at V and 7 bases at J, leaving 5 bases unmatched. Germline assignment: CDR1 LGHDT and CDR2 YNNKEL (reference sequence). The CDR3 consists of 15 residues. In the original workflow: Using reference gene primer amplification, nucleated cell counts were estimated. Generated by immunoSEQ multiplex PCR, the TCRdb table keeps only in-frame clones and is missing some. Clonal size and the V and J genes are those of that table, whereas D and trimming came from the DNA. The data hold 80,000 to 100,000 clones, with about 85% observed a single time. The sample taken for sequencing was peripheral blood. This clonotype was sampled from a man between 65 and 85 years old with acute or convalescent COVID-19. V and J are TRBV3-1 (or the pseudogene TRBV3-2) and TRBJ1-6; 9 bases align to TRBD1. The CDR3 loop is CASSRDGTGNSPLHF. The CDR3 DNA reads TGTGCCAGCAGCCGCGACGGGACAGGGAATTCACCCCTCCACTTT.